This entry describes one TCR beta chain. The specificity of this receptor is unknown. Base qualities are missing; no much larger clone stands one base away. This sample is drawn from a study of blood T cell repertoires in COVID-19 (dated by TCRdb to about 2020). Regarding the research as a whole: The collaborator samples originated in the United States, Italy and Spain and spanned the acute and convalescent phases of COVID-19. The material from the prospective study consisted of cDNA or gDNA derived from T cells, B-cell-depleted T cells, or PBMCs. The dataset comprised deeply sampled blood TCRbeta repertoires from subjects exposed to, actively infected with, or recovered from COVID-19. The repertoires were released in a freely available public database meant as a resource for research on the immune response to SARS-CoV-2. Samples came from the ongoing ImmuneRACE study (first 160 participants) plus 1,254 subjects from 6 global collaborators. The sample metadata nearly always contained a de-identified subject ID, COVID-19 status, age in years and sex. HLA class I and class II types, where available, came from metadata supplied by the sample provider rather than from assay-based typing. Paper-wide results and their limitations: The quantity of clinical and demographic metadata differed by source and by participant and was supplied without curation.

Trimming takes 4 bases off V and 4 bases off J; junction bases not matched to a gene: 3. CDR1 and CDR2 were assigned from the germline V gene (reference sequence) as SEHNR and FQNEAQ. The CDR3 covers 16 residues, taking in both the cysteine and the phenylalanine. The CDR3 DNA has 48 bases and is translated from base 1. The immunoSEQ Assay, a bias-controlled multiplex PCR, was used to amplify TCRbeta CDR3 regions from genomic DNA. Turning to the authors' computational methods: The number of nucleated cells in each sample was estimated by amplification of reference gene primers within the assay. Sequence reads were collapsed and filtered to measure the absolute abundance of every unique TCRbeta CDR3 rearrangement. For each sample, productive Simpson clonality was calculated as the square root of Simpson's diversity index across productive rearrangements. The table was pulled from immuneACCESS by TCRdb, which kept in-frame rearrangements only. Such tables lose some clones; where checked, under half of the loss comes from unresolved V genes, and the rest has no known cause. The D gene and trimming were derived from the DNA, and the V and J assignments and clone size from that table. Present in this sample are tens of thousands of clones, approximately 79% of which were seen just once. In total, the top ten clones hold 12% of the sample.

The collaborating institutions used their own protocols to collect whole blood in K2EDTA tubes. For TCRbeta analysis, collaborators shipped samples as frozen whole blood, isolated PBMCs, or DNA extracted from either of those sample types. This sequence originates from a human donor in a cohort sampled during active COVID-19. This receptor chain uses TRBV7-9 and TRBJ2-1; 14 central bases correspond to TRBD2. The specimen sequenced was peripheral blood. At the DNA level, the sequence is TGTGCCAGCAGCTCGACTAGCGGGAGGGAGTACAATGAGCAGTTCTTC. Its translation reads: CASSSTSGREYNEQFF.